These T cell receptor beta chains were read from a single sample in a study of shared clonotypes between healthy human individuals. The table came from immunoSEQ multiplex PCR; TCRdb's copy has only in-frame clones and leaves some out. The repertoire holds some 1,600,000 clones, with 98% as singletons. The sample was naive CD4+ T cells sorted from blood. The source of these receptors is a man under 40 in good health. The CDR3 runs from the conserved cysteine through the conserved F or W. The D gene is left open where the match is weak.

V: TRBV4-1
J: TRBJ2-7
D: TRBD2
CDR3: CASSQGLAASYEQYF
DNA: TGCGCCAGCAGCCAAGGACTAGCGGCGTCCTACGAGCAGTACTTC

V: TRBV10-3
J: TRBJ2-5
D: TRBD2
CDR3: CAISESLAGVETQYF
DNA: TGTGCCATCAGTGAGTCGCTAGCGGGAGTGGAGACCCAGTACTTC

V: TRBV19
J: TRBJ2-7
D: NA
CDR3: CASSYTRQAWFYEQYF
DNA: TGTGCCAGTAGCTACACCCGACAGGCGTGGTTCTACGAGCAGTACTTC

V: TRBV2
J: TRBJ2-5
D: NA
CDR3: CASRAGVPETQYF
DNA: TGTGCCAGCAGAGCAGGGGTTCCAGAGACCCAGTACTTC

V: TRBV6-6
J: TRBJ2-2
D: NA
CDR3: CASSDWGKLWTGELFF
DNA: TGTGCCAGCAGTGACTGGGGTAAATTGTGGACCGGGGAGCTGTTTTTT

V: TRBV5-1
J: TRBJ2-7
D: TRBD1
CDR3: CASSLGQGNYEQYF
DNA: TGCGCCAGCAGCTTGGGACAGGGAAACTACGAGCAGTACTTC

V: TRBV6-5
J: TRBJ2-1
D: NA
CDR3: CASSYFGGNPHNEQFF
DNA: TGTGCCAGCAGTTACTTTGGCGGGAACCCGCACAATGAGCAGTTCTTC

V: TRBV6-4
J: TRBJ2-1
D: NA
CDR3: CASSDGRALYNEQFF
DNA: TGTGCCAGCAGTGACGGTAGGGCCCTCTACAATGAGCAGTTCTTC

V: TRBV5-1
J: TRBJ2-1
D: TRBD2
CDR3: CASSSPSGTTGGEQFF
DNA: TGCGCCAGCAGCTCCCCTAGCGGGACGACTGGAGGTGAGCAGTTCTTC

V: TRBV5-1
J: TRBJ2-1
D: TRBD2
CDR3: CASSLVLAGLDSEQFF
DNA: TGCGCCAGCAGCTTGGTTCTAGCGGGATTGGACAGTGAGCAGTTCTTC

V: TRBV6-1
J: TRBJ2-1
D: NA
CDR3: CASSEQGNDEQFF
DNA: TGTGCCAGCAGTGAACAGGGAAACGATGAGCAGTTCTTC

V: TRBV11-2
J: TRBJ2-1
D: TRBD2
CDR3: CASLAGAGNEQFF
DNA: TGTGCCAGCCTAGCGGGAGCCGGAAATGAGCAGTTCTTC

V: TRBV27
J: TRBJ2-1
D: NA
CDR3: CASSRTGGWVEQFF
DNA: TGTGCCAGCAGCCGTACAGGTGGGTGGGTTGAGCAGTTCTTC

V: TRBV13
J: TRBJ2-7
D: TRBD2
CDR3: CASSSLAGGPYEQYF
DNA: TGTGCCAGCAGCTCCCTAGCGGGAGGCCCATACGAGCAGTACTTC

V: TRBV6-1
J: TRBJ2-7
D: NA
CDR3: CASSPDLPSYEQYF
DNA: TGTGCCAGCTCTCCAGACCTCCCCTCCTACGAGCAGTACTTC

V: TRBV2
J: TRBJ2-7
D: NA
CDR3: CASRRPRAGEQYF
DNA: TGTGCCAGCAGGAGACCGCGGGCCGGCGAGCAGTACTTC

V: TRBV7-9
J: TRBJ2-7
D: TRBD1
CDR3: CASSETGRSNYEQYF
DNA: TGTGCCAGCAGCGAGACAGGGCGGTCAAACTACGAGCAGTACTTC

V: TRBV27
J: TRBJ1-2
D: NA
CDR3: CASSKGQIYGYTF
DNA: TGTGCCAGCAGCAAAGGGCAGATCTATGGCTACACCTTC

V: TRBV9
J: TRBJ2-3
D: NA
CDR3: CASSLNLDTQYF
DNA: TGTGCCAGCAGCCTTAATTTGGATACGCAGTATTTT

V: TRBV18
J: TRBJ2-1
D: TRBD2
CDR3: CASSPGLAAWEEQFF
DNA: TGTGCCAGCTCACCAGGACTAGCGGCCTGGGAAGAGCAGTTCTTC